A single sample is the source of the 30 T cell receptor beta chains below, sequenced in a study of blood T cell repertoires in COVID-19. Using immunoSEQ multiplex PCR, the repertoire was profiled, and TCRdb retains in-frame clones only, with some absent. The table includes 110,000 or so clones, 80% to 90% detected once. The specimen sequenced was peripheral blood. The receptors here all came from a woman in her 50s with acute or convalescent COVID-19.

This clone was seen a few times. The chain links TRBV7-9 to TRBJ1-2, with D maybe TRBD1 (5 bases). CDR1 and CDR2 from the germline V gene are SEHNR and FQNEAQ (reference sequence). With 1 base removed from V and 8 bases from J, the gap between germline ends came to 17 bases. The CDR3 length is 15 residues. The CDR3 sequence: CASSLGRAGSEGYTF. In nucleotides, the CDR3 is TGTGCCAGCAGCTTAGGTCGGGCAGGGTCAGAAGGCTACACCTTC.

The chain has TRBV3-1 (or the pseudogene TRBV3-2) and TRBJ1-1; D might be TRBD1 (6 bases). Trimming took 0 bases from V and 4 from J, leaving 9 bases between them. The CDR3 is made up of 14 amino acids. Per germline, CDR1 LGHDT and CDR2 YNNKEL (reference sequence). The CDR3 spells CASSQEGARTEAFF. The DNA of the CDR3 is TGTGCCAGCAGCCAAGAGGGGGCGCGCACTGAAGCTTTCTTT.

This chain connects TRBV24-1 to TRBJ2-2; the match to TRBD1 covers 10 bases. The CDR3 spans 15 residues. V lost 0 bases to trimming and J lost 7 bases; unmatched junction nucleotides: 1. Germline V gene data show CDR1 as KGHDR and CDR2 as SFDVKD. In DNA, the CDR3 is TGTGCCACCAGTGATTTGGGACAGGGGGTCGGGGAGCTGTTTTTT. This codes for CATSDLGQGVGELFF.

The chain is built from TRBV6-5 and TRBJ1-2; D is uncertain. Germline V gene lookup returns CDR1 MNHEY and CDR2 SVGAGI. The CDR3 contains 14 residues. V was cut by 6 bases and J by 2 bases, with 13 bases left in between. CDR3: CASRWPGGNYGYTF. As DNA, the CDR3 is TGTGCCAGCAGGTGGCCCGGAGGAAACTATGGCTACACCTTC.

This sequence joins TRBV5-1 and TRBJ1-4, with 7 bases that match TRBD1. From germline, CDR1 is SGHRS and CDR2 YFSETQ. This CDR3 contains 14 residues. V lost 7 bases and J lost 1; bases outside the gene matches: 4. CDR3 DNA: TGCGCCAGCGGTAGACAGGGAACTAATGAAAAACTGTTTTTT. It specifies CASGRQGTNEKLFF.

V usage is TRBV4-1 and J usage is TRBJ1-2; 7 nucleotides align to TRBD1. The CDR3 contains 16 residues. In germline, CDR1 is MGHRA, CDR2 YSYEKL. V lost 0 bases and J lost 0; bases outside the gene matches: 4. CDR3 sequence reads: CASSQDWTGANYGYTF. The CDR3 DNA reads as TGCGCCAGCAGCCAAGACTGGACAGGAGCTAACTATGGCTACACCTTC.

This clone was observed a handful of times. This sequence joins TRBV11-2 and TRBJ1-1; a possible D gene is TRBD1 (5 bases). CDR1 is SGHAT and CDR2 is FQNNGV in the germline V gene. The CDR3 sequence is 16 residues long. With 2 bases removed from V and 0 bases from J, the gap between germline ends came to 13 bases. The CDR3 protein is CASSLFGGGMNTEAFF. The CDR3 DNA reads as TGTGCCAGCAGCTTATTTGGGGGGGGGATGAACACTGAAGCTTTCTTT.

The rearrangement uses TRBV28 and TRBJ1-2, with a possible D match to TRBD1 (5 bases). The length of the CDR3 is 14 residues. CDR1 MDHEN and CDR2 SYDVKM come from the germline V gene. The V end was cut by 6 bases, the J end by 1 base, with 12 bases between. The DNA of the CDR3 is TGTGCCAGCAGCCCTCGCCAGGGTAACTATGGCTACACCTTC. This encodes CASSPRQGNYGYTF.

The chain links TRBV19 to TRBJ1-1, with TRBD1 matching 10 bases. The germline V gene encodes CDR1 LNHDA and CDR2 SQIVND (reference sequence). The CDR3 has 18 amino acids. V dropped 7 bases and J dropped 1; count of bases not matched to a gene: 15. The CDR3 loop reads CASKHPGETGGQNTEAFF. The CDR3, as DNA: TGTGCCAGTAAACACCCAGGGGAGACAGGGGGCCAGAACACTGAAGCTTTCTTT.

V is TRBV19 and J is TRBJ1-3, with unresolved D. The CDR3 has 17 amino acids. The germline V gene encodes CDR1 LNHDA and CDR2 SQIVND (reference sequence). The V end was cut by 0 bases, the J end by 0 bases, with 12 bases between. The CDR3 loop is CASSIDLEGSSGNTIYF. CDR3 coding DNA: TGTGCCAGTAGTATAGACCTGGAGGGAAGCTCTGGAAACACCATATATTTT.

The chain has TRBV19 and TRBJ2-5; TRBD2 aligns across 15 bases. The CDR3 has 17 amino acids. Germline V gives CDR1 LNHDA, CDR2 SQIVND (reference sequence). With V trimmed by 3 bases and J by 5 bases, 7 bases remained unmatched. For the CDR3, the DNA is TGTGCCAGTAGTATGGGACTAGCGGGAGGCCAGGGGGAGACCCAGTACTTC. Its translation: CASSMGLAGGQGETQYF.

The rearrangement joins TRBV19 to TRBJ1-5, with TRBD1 identical over 12 bases. CDR1 and CDR2 (germline): LNHDA, SQIVND (reference sequence). Trimming removed 10 bases from V and 6 bases from J; junction bases left unmatched: 10. This CDR3 region has 15 residues. The CDR3: CATGDRGPGFQPQHF. The CDR3 region has the DNA TGTGCCACCGGGGACAGGGGGCCTGGTTTTCAGCCCCAGCATTTT.

V gene TRBV4-1 combines with J gene TRBJ1-1, with no clear D. Trimming shortened V by 1 base and J by 1 base, and 16 bases separated the two germline ends. The CDR3 consists of 17 residues. Germline V CDR1 and CDR2: MGHRA, YSYEKL. CDR3 sequence reads: CASSQVAAPRGNTEAFF. For the CDR3, the DNA is TGCGCCAGCAGCCAAGTTGCGGCGCCCCGGGGGAACACTGAAGCTTTCTTT.

V and J are TRBV7-9 and TRBJ1-1; possibly TRBD1 for D (6 bases). Germline CDR1 reads SEHNR; CDR2 reads FQNEAQ (reference sequence). This CDR3 spans 15 amino acids. The germline V and J ends were trimmed by 6 bases and 1 base, with 15 bases remaining between them. The CDR3 loop is CASRSFRGQNTEAFF. As DNA, the CDR3 is TGTGCCAGCAGATCATTCAGGGGACAGAACACTGAAGCTTTCTTT.

The chain employs TRBV14 and TRBJ1-1, with 7 bases lining up with TRBD1. The ends lost 4 bases at V and 2 bases at J; junction bases unmatched: 10. Germline assignment: CDR1 SGHDN and CDR2 FVKESK. The CDR3 covers 16 residues. The DNA for the CDR3 is TGTGCCAGCAGCCCAATTTCAAGACAGGGCAACACTGAAGCTTTCTTT. Residues: CASSPISRQGNTEAFF.

V and J are TRBV2 and TRBJ1-5, with 9 positions matching TRBD1. Trimming removed 8 bases from V and 2 bases from J; junction bases left unmatched: 10. The CDR3 runs to 16 residues. CDR1 is SNHLY, CDR2 FYNNEI, per germline. This chain's CDR3 is CASAFGGTGRNQPQHF. The CDR3 coding sequence is TGTGCCAGCGCCTTCGGGGGGACAGGGCGCAATCAGCCCCAGCATTTT.

This rearrangement joins TRBV5-4 to TRBJ2-1; 12 bases fit TRBD2. V gave up 4 bases and J gave up 8 bases; unmatched junction bases: 7. The germline V gene encodes CDR1 SGHNT and CDR2 YYREEE (reference sequence). The CDR3 covers 15 residues. The CDR3: CASSLSSGRADEQFF. In DNA form, the CDR3 reads TGTGCCAGCAGCCTTTCTAGCGGGAGGGCGGATGAGCAGTTCTTC.

V is TRBV11-2 and J is TRBJ2-1, with 9 bases fitting TRBD2. The CDR3 is 16 residues long. In germline, CDR1 is SGHAT, CDR2 FQNNGV. The J segment lost 2 bases and the V segment lost 4 bases, leaving 6 bases of the junction unmatched. The CDR3 region is CASSSLAGEAYNEQFF. DNA of the CDR3: TGTGCCAGCAGCTCGTTAGCGGGAGAGGCCTACAATGAGCAGTTCTTC.

This CDR3 reads CASSLAGVLYSPLHF. The CDR3 DNA sequence: TGTGCCAGCAGCTTGGCCGGGGTTCTATATTCACCCCTCCACTTT. V is TRBV5-4 and J is TRBJ1-6; D ambiguous. Germline CDR1 and CDR2: SGHNT and YYREEE (reference sequence). V dropped 0 bases and J dropped 8 bases, with 12 bases sitting between them. CDR3 size: 15 residues.

The V call is TRBV19, the J call TRBJ1-2, with 11 bases that match TRBD1. V was pared by 3 bases and J by 0 bases, with 6 bases of the junction left unmatched. This CDR3 contains 17 residues. The germline gives CDR1 LNHDA, CDR2 SQIVND (reference sequence). The CDR3 here is CASSMRTGGRANYGYTF. The DNA of the CDR3 is TGTGCCAGTAGTATGCGGACAGGGGGCCGAGCTAACTATGGCTACACCTTC.

The CDR3 region is CASSLGQGSYNGYTF. The CDR3 region has the DNA TGTGCCAGCAGCCTCGGACAGGGATCTTATAATGGCTACACCTTC. The V gene is TRBV2, the J gene TRBJ1-2, with 8 nucleotides matching TRBD1. After removal of 6 bases from V and 6 bases from J, the junction contained 12 bases not matched to a gene. CDR3 length equals 15 residues. Per germline, CDR1 SNHLY and CDR2 FYNNEI.

The rearrangement joins TRBV27 to TRBJ1-1; D remains unclear. There are 17 residues in the CDR3. Germline V gene lookup returns CDR1 MNHEY and CDR2 SMNVEV (reference sequence). V lost 2 bases and J 0 bases, leaving 16 bases between the germline ends. The CDR3, as DNA: TGTGCCAGCAGTTTAAGTTTCGACATTTTCATGAACACTGAAGCTTTCTTT. Translation gives CASSLSFDIFMNTEAFF.

The V gene is TRBV5-4, the J gene TRBJ2-7; maybe TRBD1 (6 bases). Trimming took off 2 bases at V and 5 bases at J, with 17 bases between the two ends. CDR1 and CDR2 (germline): SGHNT, YYREEE (reference sequence). There are 15 residues in the CDR3. The CDR3, as DNA: TGTGCCAGCAGCTTTTCGGTTGGGGGCACGGACGAGCAGTACTTC. Amino acid sequence: CASSFSVGGTDEQYF.

V and J are TRBV19 and TRBJ2-1, with 9 bases lining up with TRBD2. Looked up from germline, CDR1 is LNHDA and CDR2 is SQIVND (reference sequence). V dropped 10 bases and J dropped 3; count of bases not matched to a gene: 1. CDR3 length: 12 amino acids. The CDR3 sequence is CATAGGYNEQFF. DNA for the CDR3: TGTGCCACAGCGGGAGGCTACAATGAGCAGTTCTTC.

This rearrangement joins TRBV5-1 to TRBJ1-1; 7 bases are shared with TRBD1. The CDR3 consists of 17 residues. The V segment lost 0 bases and the J segment 4 bases; nucleotides outside the gene matches: 12. Germline CDR1 is SGHRS and CDR2 is YFSETQ. DNA of the CDR3: TGCGCCAGCAGCTTGGCCAAAAGCGACAGGGTTCCCACTGAAGCTTTCTTT. It encodes CASSLAKSDRVPTEAFF.

The chain carries TRBV5-6 and TRBJ1-1; D is undetermined. V was cut by 0 bases and J by 1 base, with 16 bases left in between. Germline lookup yields CDR1 SGHDT and CDR2 YYEEEE. CDR3 length equals 17 residues. The CDR3 reads CASSLDGTASGNTEAFF. The CDR3, as DNA: TGTGCCAGCAGCTTGGACGGTACCGCGTCGGGGAACACTGAAGCTTTCTTT.

This chain uses TRBV19 with TRBJ2-7; 10 bases line up with TRBD2. The junction had 5 bases not matched to a gene; V was cut back by 6 bases and J by 6 bases. Per germline, CDR1 LNHDA and CDR2 SQIVND (reference sequence). The CDR3 sequence is 13 residues long. DNA for the CDR3: TGTGCCAGTAGCATCAGGACTAGCGGCGAGCAGTACTTC. Protein product: CASSIRTSGEQYF.

This clone was seen a single time. The chain combines TRBV19 with TRBJ1-6; 7 bases map to TRBD1. Looked up from germline, CDR1 is LNHDA and CDR2 is SQIVND (reference sequence). The CDR3 contains 15 residues. J lost 7 bases, V lost 5 bases, and 8 bases had no gene match. CDR3 bases: TGTGCCAGTAGTGACGCGGGACAGATCAATTCACCCCTCCACTTT. Translated, it gives CASSDAGQINSPLHF. Looking up the rest from reference TRBV19 and TRBJ1-6 gives the full variable domain: DGGITQSPKYLFRKEGQNVTLSCEQNLNHDAMYWYRQDPGQGLRLIYYSQIVNDFQKGDIAEGYSVSREKKESFPLTVTSAQKNPTAFYLCASSDAGQINSPLHFGNGTRLTVT.

V gene TRBV19 combines with J gene TRBJ2-1; D ambiguous. Trimming shortened V by 3 bases and J by 5 bases, and 29 bases separated the two germline ends. Germline lookup yields CDR1 LNHDA and CDR2 SQIVND (reference sequence). This CDR3 is 20 amino acids long. CDR3 amino acids: CASSMTRLYSLPGSHNEQFF. The CDR3 coding sequence is TGTGCCAGTAGTATGACCCGGTTGTATTCCCTACCGGGTTCACACAATGAGCAGTTCTTC.

J is TRBJ2-5 and V is TRBV5-6; TRBD1 matches 8 bases. This CDR3 region has 13 residues. The germline CDR1 and CDR2 sequences are SGHDT and YYEEEE. With 3 bases clipped from V and 5 bases from J, the junction kept 3 bases outside the gene matches. CDR3 loop: CASSSYRGETQYF. CDR3 in DNA: TGTGCCAGCAGCTCGTACAGGGGGGAGACCCAGTACTTC.